Here is one T cell receptor beta chain with its context. Its target antigen remains unknown. The CDR3 numbers 18 residues from cysteine through phenylalanine. Only the protein is available. CDR1 LGHNA and CDR2 YSLEER were looked up in the germline V gene. TCRdb lists the instrument as Illumina HiSeq 2000. TCR beta cDNA libraries were made by 5'RACE template switching that added a universal primer site and unique molecular identifiers. cDNA synthesis was primed from the TCR beta constant segment and was followed by two successive PCR amplification steps. The published analysis was carried out like this. Reads were demultiplexed and grouped by UMI with MIGEC, and clonotypes were assembled and quantified with MiTCR. To exclude erroneous sequences, any TCR cDNA sequence not supported by at least two reads was discarded. Downstream repertoire analysis used the tcR package, and clonotypes were matched across fractions by CDR3 nucleotide sequence plus V segment. VDJmatch was used to annotate antigen specificity against VDJdb, with one amino acid substitution in CDR3 allowed. The reads underwent TCRdb reprocessing, giving one record for each CDR3 protein sequence and no DNA. TCRdb assigned the V and J calls; the authors' analysis was not used. This sample's table lists around 100,000 distinct CDR3 sequences. 15% to 20% of the sample lies in the top ten.

These data originate in a study of T cells expressing NK-cell markers (dated by TCRdb to about 2020). About the investigation overall: Eight donors provided sorted CD3+CD56+NKG2C+, CD3+CD56+NKG2C- and CD3+CD56-NKG2C+ T-cell subsets, whose TCR beta-chain repertoires were profiled. Of the eight sequenced donors, seven were found to be HCMV-seropositive and one was found to be HCMV-seronegative. The study sequenced eight donors, all healthy volunteers chosen at random: three men and five women. Sequencing of the libraries produced 2 x 150 bp reads on Illumina HiSeq 2000/2500, MiSeq or NextSeq. The paper's findings and limits, for the study overall: For 5 or 6 donors, the dominant CD3+CD56+NKG2C+ clonotypes were among the top 10 CD8+ clonotypes and accounted for about 1.0-8% of CD8+ T cells. Those dominant clonotypes were again the most abundant among CD3+CD56-NKG2C+ cells in four donors, at 28.3-60.1%. It remained unclear whether the expanded NKG2C-expressing T cell clones were specific for HCMV antigens.

HCMV-specific IgG was detected in serum with a commercial ELISA kit to determine HCMV serostatus. Peripheral blood mononuclear cells were isolated from blood by Ficoll density gradient centrifugation. The chain links TRBV4-3 with TRBJ2-3; TCRdb's D call, TRBD2, is unchecked because there is no DNA. The clonotype was recovered from a woman aged 18-70 years in good health. The sample comprised blood T cells: a sorted CD56 or NKG2C T cell subset, CD4+ or CD8+ T cells, or bulk PBMC T cells (not recorded which). The CDR3 loop reads CASSQETELAGSTDTQYF.